One and the same sample provided the 18 T cell receptor beta chains below, sequenced in a study of early T cells in non-severe SARS-CoV-2 infection. TCRdb independently ran MiXCR on the 5' RACE reads; one entry per CDR3 protein. The sample records 43,000 or so distinct CDR3 sequences, under 7.5% being singletons. Sequencing was carried out using whole blood. These receptors came from an adult who was a healthcare worker with PCR-confirmed SARS-CoV-2 infection or an uninfected control (not recorded which).

In this sample, this clonotype turned up many times. The chain employs TRBV19 and TRBJ1-2; D is uncertain. Germline-derived CDR1 and CDR2 are LNHDA and SQIVND (reference sequence). Trimming removed 4 bases from V and 8 bases from J, with 11 bases in between. The CDR3 sequence is 12 residues long. The CDR3 reads CASSTRGDGYTF. In nucleotides, the CDR3 is TGTGCCAGTAGTACCCGTGGAGACGGCTACACCTTC.

This clonotype appeared a few times. V and J are TRBV11-2 and TRBJ1-3; D is undetermined. V shed 4 bases and J shed 0 bases, with 13 bases lying between them. Germline CDR1 reads SGHAT; CDR2 reads FQNNGV. The CDR3 sequence is 16 residues long. This chain's CDR3 is CASSYASLSSGNTIYF. The DNA of the CDR3 is TGTGCCAGCAGCTATGCATCCCTCTCCTCTGGAAACACCATATATTTT.

This clonotype was observed at least ten times. The chain couples TRBV6-5 to TRBJ1-2, with 8 bases matching TRBD1. V shed 5 bases, J shed 7 bases, and the junction held 9 bases outside the gene matches. This CDR3 has 14 residues. The germline V gene has CDR1 MNHEY and CDR2 SVGAGI. This chain's CDR3 is CASSPQGARLGYTF. CDR3 sequence (DNA): TGTGCCAGCAGTCCCCAGGGGGCGCGTCTTGGCTACACCTTC.

V usage is TRBV30 and J usage is TRBJ1-6; D is uncertain. The ends were cut back, 3 bases at V and 6 bases at J, with 15 bases in the middle. CDR3 length: 15 amino acids. Per the germline V gene, CDR1 is GTSNPN and CDR2 is SVGIG (reference sequence). The CDR3 is CAWRGQVKANSPLHF. In DNA, the CDR3 is TGTGCCTGGAGAGGGCAGGTGAAGGCTAATTCACCCCTCCACTTT.

This clonotype was detected a few times. The chain carries TRBV15 and TRBJ2-4; TRBD2 is a possible D gene (6 bases). The CDR3 is made up of 17 amino acids. Germline V gives CDR1 LNHNV, CDR2 YYDKDF (reference sequence). Trimming pared 0 bases from V and 0 bases from J, leaving 12 bases between. The CDR3 reads CATSRDGGGLAKNIQYF. DNA of the CDR3: TGTGCCACCAGCAGAGATGGAGGAGGGTTAGCCAAAAACATTCAGTACTTC.

This clonotype came up a few times. V usage is TRBV2 and J usage is TRBJ2-5; TRBD2 matches 12 bases. Per the germline V gene, CDR1 is SNHLY and CDR2 is FYNNEI. The CDR3 is 15 amino acids. The V segment lost 2 bases and the J segment 6 bases; nucleotides outside the gene matches: 4. This CDR3 is CASSELAGGPQTQYF. The CDR3 DNA is TGTGCCAGCAGTGAACTAGCGGGGGGGCCACAGACCCAGTACTTC.

The sample holds a few counts of this clonotype. CDR3 sequence: CASSRTDDNEQYF. The CDR3 nucleotides are TGTGCCAGCTCACGGACAGACGATAACGAGCAGTACTTC. V and J are TRBV18 and TRBJ2-7; TRBD1 might be the D (6 bases). This CDR3 has 13 amino acids. Looked up from germline, CDR1 is KGHSH and CDR2 is LQKENI. V lost 4 bases and J lost 5, with 12 bases in between.

This clonotype was counted many times. CDR3 DNA: TGTGCCAGCAGTTTCCAGGGTTACGAGCAGTACTTC. Encoded protein: CASSFQGYEQYF. The V and J genes are TRBV28 and TRBJ2-7, with TRBD1 as a possible D gene (5 bases). V shed 3 bases and J shed 4 bases, with 7 bases lying between them. The CDR3 is 12 amino acids. The V gene's germline CDR1 is MDHEN and CDR2 SYDVKM.

There are a few counts of this clonotype. The chain links TRBV12-3 or TRBV12-4 to TRBJ2-3; 7 bases are shared with TRBD1. This CDR3 is 13 amino acids long. The ends lost 6 bases at V and 6 bases at J; junction bases unmatched: 6. In nucleotides, the CDR3 is TGTGCCAGCAGCTCTGGACAGGCGGATACGCAGTATTTT. This translates into CASSSGQADTQYF.

V usage is TRBV18 and J usage is TRBJ2-3; 8 nucleotides match TRBD1. V shed 3 bases, J shed 3 bases, and the junction held 8 bases outside the gene matches. From germline, CDR1 is KGHSH and CDR2 LQKENI. The CDR3 spans 16 residues. The DNA of the CDR3 is TGTGCCAGCTCACCTGGACAGGGAGGTTGGACAGATACGCAGTATTTT. The encoded protein is CASSPGQGGWTDTQYF.

This clonotype showed up just a few times. The V call is TRBV5-5, the J call TRBJ1-2; D is uncertain. With 3 bases removed from V and 4 bases from J, the gap between germline ends came to 13 bases. This CDR3 has 14 residues. Germline CDR1 SGHKS, CDR2 YYEKEE (reference sequence). As DNA, the CDR3 is TGTGCCAGCAGCTCCCTCATCCCCATCTATGGCTACACCTTC. It specifies CASSSLIPIYGYTF.

The V and J genes are TRBV7-9 and TRBJ2-1, with 8 positions matching TRBD1. V shed 3 bases and J 3 bases; nucleotides not matched to a gene: 4. CDR3 length equals 15 residues. The germline gives CDR1 SEHNR, CDR2 FQNEAQ (reference sequence). The CDR3: CASSLQGADYNEQFF. The CDR3 DNA reads as TGTGCCAGCAGCTTGCAGGGGGCCGACTACAATGAGCAGTTCTTC.

This clonotype was picked up many times. The V and J genes are TRBV19 and TRBJ2-4; TRBD1 is a possible D gene (6 bases). The CDR3 is 15 residues long. CDR1 LNHDA and CDR2 SQIVND come from the germline V gene (reference sequence). With 8 bases removed from V and 3 bases from J, the gap between germline ends came to 17 bases. The CDR3 reads CASSGRGRVKNIQYF. The DNA of the CDR3 is TGTGCCAGTTCAGGCAGGGGCAGGGTCAAAAACATTCAGTACTTC.

This clonotype has a count of ten or more. The chain carries TRBV14 and TRBJ1-5; D is uncertain. This CDR3 has 12 residues. V was pared by 5 bases and J by 3 bases, with 5 bases between. Germline V lookup: CDR1 SGHDN, CDR2 FVKESK. The CDR3 sequence: CASSRDNQPQHF. The CDR3 coding sequence is TGTGCCAGCAGCAGAGACAATCAGCCCCAGCATTTT.

The rearrangement links TRBV12-2 to TRBJ2-3; the listed D gene, TRBD2, was not tested against the DNA. TRBV12-2 is labeled a pseudogene. The CDR3 contains 18 residues. Here the CDR3 reads CASRSRTSGGLVTDTQYF. CDR3 sequence (DNA): TGTGCAAGTCGCTCCAGGACTAGCGGGGGGTTGGTTACAGATACGCAGTATTTT.

The sample holds a few counts of this clonotype. The chain employs TRBV24-1 and TRBJ2-5; D gene ambiguous. V was pared by 5 bases and J by 5 bases, with 14 bases between. This CDR3 is built from 14 residues. The V gene's germline CDR1 is KGHDR and CDR2 SFDVKD. The CDR3 sequence is CATSARSHTETQYF. The DNA for the CDR3 is TGTGCCACCAGTGCTAGATCCCATACCGAGACCCAGTACTTC.

The sample holds a few counts of this clonotype. The genes are TRBV28 and TRBJ2-7; perhaps TRBD1 as D (5 bases). V lost 6 bases and J 0 bases, leaving 18 bases between the germline ends. The CDR3 has 16 amino acids. The germline gives CDR1 MDHEN, CDR2 SYDVKM. For the CDR3, the DNA is TGTGCCAGCAGCGATTCTGGGGTCAGGGCCTCCTACGAGCAGTACTTC. Protein product: CASSDSGVRASYEQYF.

This rearrangement joins TRBV29-1 to TRBJ2-7, with D unclear. Germline-derived CDR1 and CDR2 are SQVTM and ANQGSEA. CDR3 size: 13 residues. The germline V and J ends were trimmed by 6 bases and 7 bases, with 19 bases remaining between them. Here the CDR3 DNA reads TGCAGCGTAGGTGGGCCATACCAACAGGAGCAGTACTTC. Protein product: CSVGGPYQQEQYF.